This TCR beta chain was documented in a study of blood T cell repertoires in COVID-19 (TCRdb year 2020). Background for the entire study: Samples covering the acute and convalescent phases of COVID-19 were provided by collaborators in the United States, Italy and Spain. The sample metadata nearly always contained a de-identified subject ID, COVID-19 status, age in years and sex. The samples were drawn from the first 160 participants of the ongoing ImmuneRACE study and from 1,200 or so subjects provided by 6 global collaborators. The prospective study material was composed of cDNA or gDNA derived from T cells, B-cell-depleted T cells, or PBMCs. The dataset comprised deeply sampled blood TCRbeta repertoires from subjects exposed to, actively infected with, or recovered from COVID-19. The repertoires were made available in a free public database intended to serve as a resource for research on the immune response to SARS-CoV-2. Where available, HLA class I and class II types were obtained from metadata supplied by the sample provider rather than from assay-based typing. Study-level results and caveats: How much clinical and demographic metadata was included differed by source and by participant, and the metadata was provided uncurated.

About this clone itself: What antigen it recognizes has not been identified. Qualities for individual bases were not recorded, and no much larger clone is one base off.

TCRbeta CDR3 regions were amplified from genomic DNA by means of the immunoSEQ Assay, a bias-controlled multiplex PCR. In the authors' own workflow: Within the assay, amplification of reference gene primers was used to estimate how many nucleated cells each sample contained. To quantify the absolute abundance of each unique TCRbeta CDR3 rearrangement, sequence reads were collapsed and filtered. For each sample, productive Simpson clonality was calculated as the square root of Simpson's diversity index over productive rearrangements. TCRdb re-hosts the immuneACCESS table, in-frame sequences only. Its copies lack some clones; in the studies checked, an unresolved V gene accounts for under half of them, and the cause for the rest is not known. V and J calls and clone size come straight from that table; D and trimming were deduced from the DNA. The table for this sample lists fewer than 250,000 clones; approximately 86% of them were counted only once. 3.8% of the sample lies in the top ten.

V and J are truncated by 8 bases and 0 bases respectively, leaving an intervening sequence of 20 bases. The CDR3 contains 17 residues, cysteine and phenylalanine counted. Just the 51-base CDR3 DNA is kept, in frame starting at base 1. According to the germline V gene, CDR1 reads MDHEN and CDR2 reads SYDVKM. Enrolling through a virtual design, the prospective study's participants ranged in age from roughly 18 to 90 years and lived across 20 to 25 United States geographic areas. In the prospective study, participants were assigned to cohorts based on the clinical history participants reported in a screening survey and a study questionnaire. Each participant in the prospective study had whole blood, serum and a nasopharyngeal or oropharyngeal swab collected by mobile phlebotomists. Participants in the prospective study had the option to provide additional blood draws and questionnaires over a roughly two-month period. Before DNA extraction, blood samples from the prospective study were shipped at room temperature or frozen.

What was sequenced was PBMCs or T cells enriched from blood (not recorded which). This TCR was recovered from a middle-aged woman with acute COVID-19. The chain links TRBV28 with TRBJ1-3, with TRBD1 perhaps the D gene, on 5 matching bases. Here is the DNA: TGTGCCAGCTATACCCGCAGGGTGGCCTTCTCTGGAAACACCATATATTTT. Translated, this is CASYTRRVAFSGNTIYF.